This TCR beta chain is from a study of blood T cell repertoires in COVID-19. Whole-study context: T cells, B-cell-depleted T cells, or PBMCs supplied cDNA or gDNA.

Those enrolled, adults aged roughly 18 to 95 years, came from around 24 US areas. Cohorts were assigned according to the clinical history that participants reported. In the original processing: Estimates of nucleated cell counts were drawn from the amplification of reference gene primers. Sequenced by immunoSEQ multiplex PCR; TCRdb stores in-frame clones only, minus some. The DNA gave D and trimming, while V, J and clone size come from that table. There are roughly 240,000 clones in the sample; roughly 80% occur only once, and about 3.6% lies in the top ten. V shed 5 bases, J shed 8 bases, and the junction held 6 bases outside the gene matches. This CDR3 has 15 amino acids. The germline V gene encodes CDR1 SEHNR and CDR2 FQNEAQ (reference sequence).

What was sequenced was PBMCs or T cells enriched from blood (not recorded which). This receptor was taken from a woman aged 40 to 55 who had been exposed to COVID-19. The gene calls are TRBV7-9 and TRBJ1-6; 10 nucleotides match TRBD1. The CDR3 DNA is TGTGCCAGCAGCCCGACAGGGGGCGCAGATTCACCCCTCCACTTT. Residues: CASSPTGGADSPLHF.